This T cell receptor beta chain originates from a study of OX40 agonist ivuxolimab in advanced cancers. Notes on the study in general: Relative to CD4+, CD8+ T cells held more expanded clones on average.

In germline, CDR1 is MRHNA, CDR2 SNTAGT. Trimming removed 2 bases from V and 0 bases from J, with 14 bases in between. The CDR3 totals 16 residues. Samples of blood were obtained at baseline, on cycle 4 day 1, and on cycle 7 day 1. Regarding this clone: Its antigen is unidentified.

TCRdb's copy holds only in-frame clones and misses some; the assay was immunoSEQ multiplex PCR. The top ten clones hold more than 3.5% of a sample with 65,000 to 100,000 clones, about 85% of them seen once. The receptor was isolated from an adult with an advanced solid tumor such as melanoma, head and neck, liver or kidney cancer. The chain joins TRBV6-4 to TRBJ2-7, with a possible D match to TRBD1 (6 bases). Sequencing was performed on CD4+ or CD8+ T cells sorted from blood, taken in a trial of the OX40 agonist ivuxolimab. CDR3 amino acids: CASSDRDKATSYEQYF. Written as DNA, the CDR3 is TGTGCCAGCAGTGACAGGGACAAGGCGACCTCCTACGAGCAGTACTTC.